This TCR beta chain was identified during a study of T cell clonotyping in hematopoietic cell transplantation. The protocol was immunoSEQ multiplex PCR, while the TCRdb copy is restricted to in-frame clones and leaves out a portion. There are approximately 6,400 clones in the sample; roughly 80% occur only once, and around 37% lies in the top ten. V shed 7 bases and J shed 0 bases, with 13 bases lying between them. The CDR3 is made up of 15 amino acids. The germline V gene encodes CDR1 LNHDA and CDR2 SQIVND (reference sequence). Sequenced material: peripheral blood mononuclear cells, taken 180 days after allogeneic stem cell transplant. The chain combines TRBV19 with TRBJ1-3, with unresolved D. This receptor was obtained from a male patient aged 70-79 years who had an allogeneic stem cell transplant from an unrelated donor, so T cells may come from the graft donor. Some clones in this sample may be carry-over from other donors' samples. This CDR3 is CASKDLSSSGNTIYF. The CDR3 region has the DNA TGTGCCAGTAAGGACCTCTCTAGCTCTGGAAACACCATATATTTT.